The TCR beta chain under discussion was sequenced for a study of radiotherapy plus CTLA-4 blockade in lung cancer. Note on this clone: Its antigen is still unknown.

Study results and limitations: How blood T cell clones changed early, along with interferon-beta, reportedly forecast response best.

Profiling relied on immunoSEQ multiplex PCR, and the TCRdb table lists in-frame clones only, not all of them. The sample includes more than 90,000 clones, roughly 86% seen only once; the top ten take around 3%. Germline V lookup: CDR1 SGHDT, CDR2 YYEEEE. The CDR3 consists of 14 residues. The J segment lost 2 bases and the V segment lost 5 bases, leaving 7 bases of the junction unmatched. The receptor comes from a human donor with non-small cell lung cancer that progressed on radiotherapy plus ipilimumab. Some clones in this sample may be carry-over from other donors' samples. Sequencing was performed on peripheral blood, taken from a patient treated with radiotherapy plus ipilimumab. The chain couples TRBV5-6 to TRBJ2-7, with 7 bases fitting TRBD2. The CDR3 protein is CASRLAGQTYEQYF. In nucleotides, the CDR3 is TGTGCCAGCAGGTTAGCGGGCCAAACCTACGAGCAGTACTTC.